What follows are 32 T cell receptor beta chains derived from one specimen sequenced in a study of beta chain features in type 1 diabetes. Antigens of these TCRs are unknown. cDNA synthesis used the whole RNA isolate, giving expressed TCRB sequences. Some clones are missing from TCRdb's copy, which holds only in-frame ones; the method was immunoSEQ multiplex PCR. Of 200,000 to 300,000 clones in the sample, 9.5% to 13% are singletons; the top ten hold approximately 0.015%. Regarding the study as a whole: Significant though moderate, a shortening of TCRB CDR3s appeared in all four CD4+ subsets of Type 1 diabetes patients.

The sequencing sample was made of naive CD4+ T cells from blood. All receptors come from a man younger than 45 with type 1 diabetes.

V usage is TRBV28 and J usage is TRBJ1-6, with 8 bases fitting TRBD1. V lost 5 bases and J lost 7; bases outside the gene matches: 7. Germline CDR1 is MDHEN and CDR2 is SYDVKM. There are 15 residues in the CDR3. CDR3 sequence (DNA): TGTGCCAGCAGTATACAGACAGGGGTCAATTCACCCCTCCACTTT. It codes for CASSIQTGVNSPLHF.

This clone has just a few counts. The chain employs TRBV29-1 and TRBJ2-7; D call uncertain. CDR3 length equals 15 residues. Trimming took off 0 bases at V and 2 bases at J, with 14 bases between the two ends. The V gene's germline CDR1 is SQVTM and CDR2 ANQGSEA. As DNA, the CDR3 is TGCAGCGTTGAAGATAATAGCAGAAAGCCCTACGAGCAGTACTTC. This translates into CSVEDNSRKPYEQYF.

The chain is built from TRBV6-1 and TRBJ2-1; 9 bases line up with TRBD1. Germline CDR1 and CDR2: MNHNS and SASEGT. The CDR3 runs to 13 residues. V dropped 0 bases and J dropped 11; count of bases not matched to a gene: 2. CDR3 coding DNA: TGTGCCAGCAGTGAAGCGGACAGGGGTCAGCAGTTCTTC. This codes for CASSEADRGQQFF.

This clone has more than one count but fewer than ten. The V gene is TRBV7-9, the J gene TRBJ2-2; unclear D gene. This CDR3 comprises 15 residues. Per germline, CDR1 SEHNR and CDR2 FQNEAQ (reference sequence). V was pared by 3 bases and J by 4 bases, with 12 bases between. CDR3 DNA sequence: TGTGCCAGCAGCTTTCGGTCGATGAGCACCGGGGAGCTGTTTTTT. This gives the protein CASSFRSMSTGELFF.

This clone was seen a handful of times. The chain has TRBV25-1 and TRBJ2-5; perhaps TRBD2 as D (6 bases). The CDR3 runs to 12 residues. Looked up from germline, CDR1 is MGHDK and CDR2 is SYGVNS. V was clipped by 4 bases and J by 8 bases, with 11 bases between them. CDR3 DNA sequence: TGTGCCAGCAGTGGGGACTCCCAAACCCAGTACTTC. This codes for CASSGDSQTQYF.

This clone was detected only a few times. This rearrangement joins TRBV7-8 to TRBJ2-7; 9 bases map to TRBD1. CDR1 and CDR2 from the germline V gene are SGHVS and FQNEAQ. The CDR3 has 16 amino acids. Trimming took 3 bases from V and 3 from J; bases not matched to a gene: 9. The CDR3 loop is CASSFTTGGQGYEQYF. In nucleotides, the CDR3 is TGTGCCAGCAGCTTCACGACAGGGGGTCAAGGCTACGAGCAGTACTTC.

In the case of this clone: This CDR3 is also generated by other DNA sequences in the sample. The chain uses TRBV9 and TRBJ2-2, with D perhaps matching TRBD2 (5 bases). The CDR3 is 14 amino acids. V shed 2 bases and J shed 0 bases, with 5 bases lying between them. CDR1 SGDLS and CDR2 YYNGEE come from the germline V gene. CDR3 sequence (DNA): TGTGCCAGCAGCGTCGGGACGAACACCGGGGAGCTGTTTTTT. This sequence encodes CASSVGTNTGELFF.

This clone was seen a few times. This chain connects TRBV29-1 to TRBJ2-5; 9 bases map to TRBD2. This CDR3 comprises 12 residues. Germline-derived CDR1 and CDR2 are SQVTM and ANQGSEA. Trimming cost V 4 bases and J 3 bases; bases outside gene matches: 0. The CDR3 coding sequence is TGCAGCGTTGGGACTAGCGAAGAGACCCAGTACTTC. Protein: CSVGTSEETQYF.

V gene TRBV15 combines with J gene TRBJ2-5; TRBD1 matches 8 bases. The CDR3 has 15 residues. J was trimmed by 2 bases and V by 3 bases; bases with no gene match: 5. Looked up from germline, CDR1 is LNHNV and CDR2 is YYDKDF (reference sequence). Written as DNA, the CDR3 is TGTGCCACCAGCAGGGAGGGACAGGCTCAAGAGACCCAGTACTTC. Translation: CATSREGQAQETQYF.

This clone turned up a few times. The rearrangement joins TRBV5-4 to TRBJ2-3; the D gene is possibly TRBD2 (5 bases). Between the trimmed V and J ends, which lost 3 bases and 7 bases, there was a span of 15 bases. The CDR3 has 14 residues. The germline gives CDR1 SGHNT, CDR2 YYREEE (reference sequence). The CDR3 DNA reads TGTGCCAGCAGCTCTGGGAGTGCTCTTCATACGCAGTATTTT. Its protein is CASSSGSALHTQYF.

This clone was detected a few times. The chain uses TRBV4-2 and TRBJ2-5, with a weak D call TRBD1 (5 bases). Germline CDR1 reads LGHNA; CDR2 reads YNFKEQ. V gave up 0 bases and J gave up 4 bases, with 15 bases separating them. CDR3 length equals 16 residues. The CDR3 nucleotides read TGTGCCAGCAGCCAAGATTTCCTTTCAGGGCCAGAGACCCAGTACTTC. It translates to CASSQDFLSGPETQYF.

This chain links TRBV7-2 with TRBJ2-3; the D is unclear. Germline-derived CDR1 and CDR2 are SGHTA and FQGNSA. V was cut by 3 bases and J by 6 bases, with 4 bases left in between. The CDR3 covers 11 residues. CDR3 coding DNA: TGTGCCAGCAGCTTCAGGGATACGCAGTATTTT. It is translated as CASSFRDTQYF.

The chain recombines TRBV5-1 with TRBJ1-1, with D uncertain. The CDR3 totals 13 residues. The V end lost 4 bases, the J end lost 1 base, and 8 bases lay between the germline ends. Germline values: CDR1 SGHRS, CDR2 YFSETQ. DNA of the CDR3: TGCGCCAGCAGCGGCAGGCCGAACACTGAAGCTTTCTTT. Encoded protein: CASSGRPNTEAFF.

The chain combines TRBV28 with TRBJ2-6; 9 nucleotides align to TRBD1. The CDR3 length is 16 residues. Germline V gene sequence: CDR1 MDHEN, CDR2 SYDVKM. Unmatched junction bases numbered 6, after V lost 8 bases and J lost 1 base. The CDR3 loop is CASVTGGASGANVLTF. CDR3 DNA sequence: TGTGCCAGCGTTACAGGGGGCGCGTCTGGGGCCAACGTCCTGACTTTC.

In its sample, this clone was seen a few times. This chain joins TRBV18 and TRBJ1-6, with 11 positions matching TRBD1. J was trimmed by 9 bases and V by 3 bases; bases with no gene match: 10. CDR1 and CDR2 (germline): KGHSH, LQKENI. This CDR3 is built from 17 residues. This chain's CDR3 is CASSPVGTGGFSSPLHF. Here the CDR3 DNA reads TGTGCCAGCTCACCCGTAGGGACAGGGGGTTTCAGTTCACCCCTCCACTTT. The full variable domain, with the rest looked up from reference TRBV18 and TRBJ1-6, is NAGVMQNPRHLVRRRGQEARLRCSPMKGHSHVYWYRQLPEEGLKFMVYLQKENIIDESGMPKERFSAEFPKEGPSILRIQQVVRGDSAAYFCASSPVGTGGFSSPLHFGNGTRLTVT.

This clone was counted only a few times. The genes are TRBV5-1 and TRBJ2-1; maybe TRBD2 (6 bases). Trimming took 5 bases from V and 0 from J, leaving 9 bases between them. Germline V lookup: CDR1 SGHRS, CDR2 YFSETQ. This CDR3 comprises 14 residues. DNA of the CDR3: TGCGCCAGCAGTCCGACTAGCTCCTACAATGAGCAGTTCTTC. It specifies CASSPTSSYNEQFF.

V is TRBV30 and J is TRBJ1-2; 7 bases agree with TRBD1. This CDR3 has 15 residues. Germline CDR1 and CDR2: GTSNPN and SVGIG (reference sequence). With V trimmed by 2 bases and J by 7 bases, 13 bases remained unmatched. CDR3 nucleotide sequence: TGTGCCTGGAGTCCCGGGACAGCCTTTCTTTTTGGCTACACCTTC. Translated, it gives CAWSPGTAFLFGYTF.

The CDR3 DNA reads as TGTGCCAGCACCTCCCCTAATGAAAAACTGTTTTTT. The encoded protein is CASTSPNEKLFF. The chain is built from TRBV28 and TRBJ1-4; the D is unclear. CDR1 is MDHEN, CDR2 SYDVKM, per germline. V lost 7 bases, J lost 3 bases, and 6 bases lay in between. This CDR3 has 12 amino acids.

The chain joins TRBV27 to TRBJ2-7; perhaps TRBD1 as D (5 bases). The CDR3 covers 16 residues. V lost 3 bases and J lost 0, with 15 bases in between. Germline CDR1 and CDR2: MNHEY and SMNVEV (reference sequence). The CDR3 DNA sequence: TGTGCCAGCAGTTTCCAAGGGGCAGTCAGCTCCTACGAGCAGTACTTC. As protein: CASSFQGAVSSYEQYF.

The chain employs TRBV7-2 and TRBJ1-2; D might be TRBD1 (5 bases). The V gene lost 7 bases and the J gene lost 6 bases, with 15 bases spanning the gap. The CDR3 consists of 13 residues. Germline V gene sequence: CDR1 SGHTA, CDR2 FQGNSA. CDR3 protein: CASTPGWGDGYTF. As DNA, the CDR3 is TGTGCCAGCACCCCCGGGTGGGGGGATGGCTACACCTTC.

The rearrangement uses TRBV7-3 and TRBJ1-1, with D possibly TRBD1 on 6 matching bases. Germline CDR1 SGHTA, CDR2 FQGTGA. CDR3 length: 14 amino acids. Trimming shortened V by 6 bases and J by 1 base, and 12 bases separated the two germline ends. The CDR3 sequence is CASSPLGGNTEAFF. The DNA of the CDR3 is TGTGCCAGCAGTCCCTTAGGGGGGAACACTGAAGCTTTCTTT.

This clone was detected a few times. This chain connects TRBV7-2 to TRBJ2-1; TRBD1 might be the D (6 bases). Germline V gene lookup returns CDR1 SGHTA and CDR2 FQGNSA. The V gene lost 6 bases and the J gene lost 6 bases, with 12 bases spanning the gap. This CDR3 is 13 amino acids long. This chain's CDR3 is CASSLSGVNEQFF. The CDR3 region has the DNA TGTGCCAGCAGTCTCTCAGGGGTCAATGAGCAGTTCTTC.

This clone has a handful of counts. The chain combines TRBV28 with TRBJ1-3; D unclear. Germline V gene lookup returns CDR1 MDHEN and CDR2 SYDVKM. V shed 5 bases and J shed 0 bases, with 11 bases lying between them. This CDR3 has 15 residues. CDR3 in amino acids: CASSAPESSGNTIYF. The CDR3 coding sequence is TGTGCCAGCAGTGCTCCTGAGAGCTCTGGAAACACCATATATTTT.

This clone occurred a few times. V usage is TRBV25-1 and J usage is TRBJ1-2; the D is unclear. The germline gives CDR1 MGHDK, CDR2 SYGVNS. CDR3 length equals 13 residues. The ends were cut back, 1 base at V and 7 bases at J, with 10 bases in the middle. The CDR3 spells CASSEFRGFGYTF. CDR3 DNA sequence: TGTGCCAGCAGTGAATTCCGGGGTTTTGGCTACACCTTC.

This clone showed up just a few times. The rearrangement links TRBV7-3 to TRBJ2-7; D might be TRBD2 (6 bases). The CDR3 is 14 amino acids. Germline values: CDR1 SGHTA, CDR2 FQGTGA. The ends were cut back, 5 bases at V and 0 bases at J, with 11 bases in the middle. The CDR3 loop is CASSPGGDSYEQYF. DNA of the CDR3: TGTGCCAGCAGCCCCGGCGGGGACTCCTACGAGCAGTACTTC.

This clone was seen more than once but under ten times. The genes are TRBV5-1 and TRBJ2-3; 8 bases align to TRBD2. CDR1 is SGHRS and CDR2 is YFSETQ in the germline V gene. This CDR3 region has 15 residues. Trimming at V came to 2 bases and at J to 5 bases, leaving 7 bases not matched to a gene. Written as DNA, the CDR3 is TGCGCCAGCAGCTTACGAGCGGGGGAGGTAGATACGCAGTATTTT. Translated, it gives CASSLRAGEVDTQYF.

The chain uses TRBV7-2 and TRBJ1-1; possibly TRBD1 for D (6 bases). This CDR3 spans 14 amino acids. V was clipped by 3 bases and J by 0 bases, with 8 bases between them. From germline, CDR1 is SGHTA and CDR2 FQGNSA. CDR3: CASSFSGVNTEAFF. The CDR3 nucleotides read TGTGCCAGCAGCTTTTCAGGGGTGAACACTGAAGCTTTCTTT.

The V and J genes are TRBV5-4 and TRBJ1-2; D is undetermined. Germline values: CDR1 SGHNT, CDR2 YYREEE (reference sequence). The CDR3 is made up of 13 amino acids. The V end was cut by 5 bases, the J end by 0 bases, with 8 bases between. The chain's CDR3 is CASRTNTNYGYTF. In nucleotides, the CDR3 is TGTGCCAGCAGAACTAACACTAACTATGGCTACACCTTC. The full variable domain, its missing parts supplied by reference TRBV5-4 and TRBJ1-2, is ETGVTQSPTHLIKTRGQQVTLRCSSQSGHNTVSWYQQALGQGPQFIFQYYREEENGRGNFPPRFSGLQFPNYSSELNVNALELDDSALYLCASRTNTNYGYTFGSGTRLTVV.

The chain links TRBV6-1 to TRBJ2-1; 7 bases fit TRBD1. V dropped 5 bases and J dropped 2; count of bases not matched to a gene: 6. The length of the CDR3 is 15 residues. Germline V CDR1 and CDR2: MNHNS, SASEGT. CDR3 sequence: CASSPIDRAYNEQFF. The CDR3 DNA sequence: TGTGCCAGCAGTCCAATCGACAGGGCCTACAATGAGCAGTTCTTC.

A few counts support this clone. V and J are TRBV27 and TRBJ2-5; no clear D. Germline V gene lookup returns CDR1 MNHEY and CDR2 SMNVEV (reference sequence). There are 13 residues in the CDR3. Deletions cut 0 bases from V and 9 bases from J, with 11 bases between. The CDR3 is CASSLSLAAPQYF. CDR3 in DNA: TGTGCCAGCAGTTTATCCCTGGCGGCCCCCCAGTACTTC.

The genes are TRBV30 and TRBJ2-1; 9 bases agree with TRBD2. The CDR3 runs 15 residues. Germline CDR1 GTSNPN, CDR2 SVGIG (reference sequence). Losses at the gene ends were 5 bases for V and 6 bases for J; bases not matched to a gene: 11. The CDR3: CAWAHVLSGGNEQFF. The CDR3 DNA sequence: TGTGCCTGGGCCCACGTCCTTAGCGGGGGCAATGAGCAGTTCTTC.

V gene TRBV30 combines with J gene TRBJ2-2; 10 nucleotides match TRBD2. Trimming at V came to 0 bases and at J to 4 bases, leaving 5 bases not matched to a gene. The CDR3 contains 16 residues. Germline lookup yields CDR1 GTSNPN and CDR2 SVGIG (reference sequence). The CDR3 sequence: CAWSVFSGGPTGELFF. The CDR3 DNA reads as TGTGCCTGGAGTGTATTTAGCGGGGGGCCCACCGGGGAGCTGTTTTTT.